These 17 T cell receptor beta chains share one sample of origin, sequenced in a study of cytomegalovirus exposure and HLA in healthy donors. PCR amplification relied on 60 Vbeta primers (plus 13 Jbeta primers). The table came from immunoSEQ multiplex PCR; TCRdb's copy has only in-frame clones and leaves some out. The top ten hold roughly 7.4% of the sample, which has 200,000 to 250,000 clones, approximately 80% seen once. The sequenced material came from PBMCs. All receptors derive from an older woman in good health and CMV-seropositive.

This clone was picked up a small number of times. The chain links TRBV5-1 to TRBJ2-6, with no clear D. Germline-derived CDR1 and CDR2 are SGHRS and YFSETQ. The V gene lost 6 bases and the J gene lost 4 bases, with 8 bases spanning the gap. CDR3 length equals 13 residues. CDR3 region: CASNPGGANVLTF. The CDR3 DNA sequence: TGCGCCAGCAACCCCGGGGGGGCCAACGTCCTGACTTTC.

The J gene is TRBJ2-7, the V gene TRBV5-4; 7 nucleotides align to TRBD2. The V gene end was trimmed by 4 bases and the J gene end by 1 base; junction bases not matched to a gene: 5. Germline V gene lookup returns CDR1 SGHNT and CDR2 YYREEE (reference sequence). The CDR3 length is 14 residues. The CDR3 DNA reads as TGTGCCAGCAGCGAGGGAGGGCGGTCCTACGAGCAGTACTTC. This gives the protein CASSEGGRSYEQYF.

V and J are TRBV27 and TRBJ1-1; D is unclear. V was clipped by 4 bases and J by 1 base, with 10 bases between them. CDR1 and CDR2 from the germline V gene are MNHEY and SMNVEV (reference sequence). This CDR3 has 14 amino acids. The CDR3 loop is CASSYAQPNTEAFF. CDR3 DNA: TGTGCCAGCAGTTATGCACAGCCGAACACTGAAGCTTTCTTT.

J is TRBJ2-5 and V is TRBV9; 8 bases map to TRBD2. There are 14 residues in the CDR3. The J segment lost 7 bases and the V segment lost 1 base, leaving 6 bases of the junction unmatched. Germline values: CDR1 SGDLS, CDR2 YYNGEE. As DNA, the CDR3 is TGTGCCAGCAGCGTACGGGGGGGGCCCGCGACCCAGTACTTC. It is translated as CASSVRGGPATQYF.

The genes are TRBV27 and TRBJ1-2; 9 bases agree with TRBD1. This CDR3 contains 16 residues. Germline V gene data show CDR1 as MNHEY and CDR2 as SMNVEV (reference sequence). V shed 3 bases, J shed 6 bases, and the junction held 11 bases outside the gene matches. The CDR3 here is CASSFLTGGQGNGYTF. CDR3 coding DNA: TGTGCCAGCAGTTTCCTCACGGGGGGACAGGGAAATGGCTACACCTTC.

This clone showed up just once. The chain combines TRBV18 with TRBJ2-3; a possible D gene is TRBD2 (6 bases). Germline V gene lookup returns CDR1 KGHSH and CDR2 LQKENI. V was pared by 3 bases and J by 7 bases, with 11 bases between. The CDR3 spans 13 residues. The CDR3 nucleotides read TGTGCCAGCTCACCCCCTAGCGTCAATACGCAGTATTTT. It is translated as CASSPPSVNTQYF. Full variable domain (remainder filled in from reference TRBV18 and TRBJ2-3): NAGVMQNPRHLVRRRGQEARLRCSPMKGHSHVYWYRQLPEEGLKFMVYLQKENIIDESGMPKERFSAEFPKEGPSILRIQQVVRGDSAAYFCASSPPSVNTQYFGPGTRLTVL.

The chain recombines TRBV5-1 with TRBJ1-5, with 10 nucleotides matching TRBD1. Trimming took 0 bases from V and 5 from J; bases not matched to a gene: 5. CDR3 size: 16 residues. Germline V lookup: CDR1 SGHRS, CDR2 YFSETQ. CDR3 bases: TGCGCCAGCAGCTTGGATTCCGGACAGGGGGATCAGCCCCAGCATTTT. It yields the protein CASSLDSGQGDQPQHF.

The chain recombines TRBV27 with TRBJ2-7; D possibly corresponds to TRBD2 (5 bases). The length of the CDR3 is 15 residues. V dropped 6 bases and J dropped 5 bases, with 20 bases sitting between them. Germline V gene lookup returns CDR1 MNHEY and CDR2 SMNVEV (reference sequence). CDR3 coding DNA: TGTGCCAGCAGGGGAAAGGGAGCCCTTTCTCACGAGCAGTACTTC. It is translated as CASRGKGALSHEQYF.

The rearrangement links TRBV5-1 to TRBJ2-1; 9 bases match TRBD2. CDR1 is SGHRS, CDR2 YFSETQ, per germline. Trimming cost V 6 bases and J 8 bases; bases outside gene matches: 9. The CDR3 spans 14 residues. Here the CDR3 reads CASMGVSGSDEQFF. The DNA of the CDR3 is TGCGCCAGCATGGGAGTTAGCGGGAGTGATGAGCAGTTCTTC.

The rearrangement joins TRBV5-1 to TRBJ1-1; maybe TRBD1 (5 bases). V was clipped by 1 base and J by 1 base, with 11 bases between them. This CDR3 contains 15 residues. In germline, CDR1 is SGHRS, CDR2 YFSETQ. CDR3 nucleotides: TGCGCCAGCAGCTTGAGAACAGACAGGAACACTGAAGCTTTCTTT. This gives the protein CASSLRTDRNTEAFF.

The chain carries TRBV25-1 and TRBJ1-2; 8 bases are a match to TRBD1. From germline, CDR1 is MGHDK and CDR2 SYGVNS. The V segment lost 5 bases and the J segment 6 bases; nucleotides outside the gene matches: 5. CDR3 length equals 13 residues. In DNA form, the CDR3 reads TGTGCCAGCAGTCCGGACAGGGTCGATGGCTACACCTTC. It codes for CASSPDRVDGYTF.

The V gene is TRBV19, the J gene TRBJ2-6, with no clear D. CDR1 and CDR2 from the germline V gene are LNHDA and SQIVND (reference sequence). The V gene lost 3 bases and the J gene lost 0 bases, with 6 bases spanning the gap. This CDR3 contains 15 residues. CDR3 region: CASSIWSSGANVLTF. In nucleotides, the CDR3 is TGTGCCAGTAGTATTTGGAGCTCTGGGGCCAACGTCCTGACTTTC.

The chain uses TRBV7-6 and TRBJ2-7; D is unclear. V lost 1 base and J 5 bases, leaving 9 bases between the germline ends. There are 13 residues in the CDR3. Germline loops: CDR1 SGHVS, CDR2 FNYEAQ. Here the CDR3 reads CASSLEETDEQYF. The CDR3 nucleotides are TGTGCCAGCAGCTTAGAGGAGACCGACGAGCAGTACTTC.

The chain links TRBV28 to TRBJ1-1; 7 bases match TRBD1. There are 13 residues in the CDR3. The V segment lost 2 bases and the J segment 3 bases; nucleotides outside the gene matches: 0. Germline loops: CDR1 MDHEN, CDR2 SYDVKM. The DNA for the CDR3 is TGTGCCAGCAGTTTAGGGACAGACACTGAAGCTTTCTTT. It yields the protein CASSLGTDTEAFF.

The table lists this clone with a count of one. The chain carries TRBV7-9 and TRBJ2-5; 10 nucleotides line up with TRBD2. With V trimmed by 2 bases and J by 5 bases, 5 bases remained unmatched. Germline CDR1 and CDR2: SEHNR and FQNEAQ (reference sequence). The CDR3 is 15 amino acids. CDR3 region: CASSLRLAGAETQYF. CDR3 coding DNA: TGTGCCAGCAGCTTAAGGCTAGCGGGAGCCGAGACCCAGTACTTC.

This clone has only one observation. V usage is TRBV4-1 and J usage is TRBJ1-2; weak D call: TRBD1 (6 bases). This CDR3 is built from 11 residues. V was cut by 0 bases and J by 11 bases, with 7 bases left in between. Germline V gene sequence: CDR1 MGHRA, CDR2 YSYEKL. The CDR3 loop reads CASSQDRGYTF. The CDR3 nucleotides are TGCGCCAGCAGCCAAGATAGGGGGTACACCTTC.

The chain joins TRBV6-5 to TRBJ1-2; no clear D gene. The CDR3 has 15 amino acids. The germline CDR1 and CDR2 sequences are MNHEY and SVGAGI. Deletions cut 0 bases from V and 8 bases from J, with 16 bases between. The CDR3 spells CASSYSRTHQEGYTF. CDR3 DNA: TGTGCCAGCAGTTACTCCCGGACTCATCAAGAGGGCTACACCTTC.